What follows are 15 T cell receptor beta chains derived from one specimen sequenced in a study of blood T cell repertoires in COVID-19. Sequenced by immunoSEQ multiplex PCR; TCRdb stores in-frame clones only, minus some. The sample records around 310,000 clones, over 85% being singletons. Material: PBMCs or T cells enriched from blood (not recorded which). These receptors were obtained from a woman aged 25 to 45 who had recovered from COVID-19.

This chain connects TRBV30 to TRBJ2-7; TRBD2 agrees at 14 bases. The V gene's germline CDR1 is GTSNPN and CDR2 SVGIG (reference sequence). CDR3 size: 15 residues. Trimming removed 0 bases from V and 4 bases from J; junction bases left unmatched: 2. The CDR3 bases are TGTGCCTGGAGTGTAGGACTAGCGGGGGGTTACGAGCAGTACTTC. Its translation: CAWSVGLAGGYEQYF. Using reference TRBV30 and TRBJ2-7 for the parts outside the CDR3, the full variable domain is SQTIHQWPATLVQPVGSPLSLECTVEGTSNPNLYWYRQAAGRGLQLLFYSVGIGQISSEVPQNLSASRPQDRQFILSSKKLLLSDSGFYLCAWSVGLAGGYEQYFGPGTRLTVT.

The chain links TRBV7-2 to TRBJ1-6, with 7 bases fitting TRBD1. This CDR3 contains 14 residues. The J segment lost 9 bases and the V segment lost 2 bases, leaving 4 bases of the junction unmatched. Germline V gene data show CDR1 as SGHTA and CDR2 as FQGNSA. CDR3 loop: CASSLWDSGSPLHF. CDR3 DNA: TGTGCCAGCAGCTTATGGGACAGTGGTTCACCCCTCCACTTT.

The CDR3 sequence: CASSVAVHSTDTQYF. Here the CDR3 DNA reads TGTGCCAGCAGCGTGGCGGTCCATAGCACAGATACGCAGTATTTT. The V call is TRBV9, the J call TRBJ2-3; D not resolved. The CDR3 contains 15 residues. Trimming took 2 bases from V and 0 from J, leaving 10 bases between them. Germline CDR1 SGDLS, CDR2 YYNGEE.

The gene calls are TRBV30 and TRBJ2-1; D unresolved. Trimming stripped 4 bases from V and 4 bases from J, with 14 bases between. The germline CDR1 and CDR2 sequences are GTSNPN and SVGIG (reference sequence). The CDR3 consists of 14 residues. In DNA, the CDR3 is TGTGCCTGGATTCTCACGGGTTCTTACAATGAGCAGTTCTTC. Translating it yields CAWILTGSYNEQFF.

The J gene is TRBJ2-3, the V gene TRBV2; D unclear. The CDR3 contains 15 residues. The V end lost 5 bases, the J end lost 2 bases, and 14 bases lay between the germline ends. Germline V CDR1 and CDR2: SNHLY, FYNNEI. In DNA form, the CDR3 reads TGTGCCAGCAGTAGACTTGTGCCGCCCACAGATACGCAGTATTTT. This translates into CASSRLVPPTDTQYF.

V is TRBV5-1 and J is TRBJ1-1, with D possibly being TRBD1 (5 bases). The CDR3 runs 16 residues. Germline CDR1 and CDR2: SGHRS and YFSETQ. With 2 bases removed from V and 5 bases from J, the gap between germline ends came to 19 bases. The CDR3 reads CASSFTTDTAGTEAFF. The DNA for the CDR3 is TGCGCCAGCAGCTTCACGACAGATACGGCTGGGACTGAAGCTTTCTTT.

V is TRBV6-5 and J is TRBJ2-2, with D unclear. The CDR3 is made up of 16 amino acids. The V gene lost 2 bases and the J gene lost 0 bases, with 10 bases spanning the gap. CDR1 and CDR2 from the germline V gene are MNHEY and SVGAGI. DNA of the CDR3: TGTGCCAGCAGTTACAACCTGATAGCGAACACCGGGGAGCTGTTTTTT. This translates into CASSYNLIANTGELFF.

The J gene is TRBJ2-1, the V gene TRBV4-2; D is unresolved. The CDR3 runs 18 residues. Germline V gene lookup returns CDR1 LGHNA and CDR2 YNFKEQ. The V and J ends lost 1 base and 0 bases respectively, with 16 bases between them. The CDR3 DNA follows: TGTGCCAGCAGCCAAGCTTTGGAGCGACCGAGCTCCTACAATGAGCAGTTCTTC. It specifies CASSQALERPSSYNEQFF.

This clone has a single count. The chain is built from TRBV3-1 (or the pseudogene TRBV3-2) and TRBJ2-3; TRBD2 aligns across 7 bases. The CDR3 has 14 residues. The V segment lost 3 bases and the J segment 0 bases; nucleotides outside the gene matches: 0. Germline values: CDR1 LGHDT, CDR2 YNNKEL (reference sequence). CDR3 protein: CASSQRGSTDTQYF. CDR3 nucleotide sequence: TGTGCCAGCAGCCAGCGGGGGAGCACAGATACGCAGTATTTT.

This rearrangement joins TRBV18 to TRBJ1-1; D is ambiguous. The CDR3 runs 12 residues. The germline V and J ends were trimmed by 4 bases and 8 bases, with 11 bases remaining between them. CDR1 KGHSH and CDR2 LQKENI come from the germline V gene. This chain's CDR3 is CASSRPGGEAFF. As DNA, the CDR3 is TGTGCCAGCTCACGCCCCGGAGGGGAAGCTTTCTTT.

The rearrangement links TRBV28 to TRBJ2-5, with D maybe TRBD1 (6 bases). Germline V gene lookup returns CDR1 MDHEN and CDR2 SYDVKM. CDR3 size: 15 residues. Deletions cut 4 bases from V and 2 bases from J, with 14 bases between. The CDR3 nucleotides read TGTGCCAGCAGTTATCAGACAGGAGCTCAAGAGACCCAGTACTTC. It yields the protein CASSYQTGAQETQYF.

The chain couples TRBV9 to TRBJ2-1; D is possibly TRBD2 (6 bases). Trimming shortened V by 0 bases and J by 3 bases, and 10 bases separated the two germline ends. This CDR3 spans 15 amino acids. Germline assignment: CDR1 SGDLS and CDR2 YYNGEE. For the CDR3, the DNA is TGTGCCAGCAGCGTAGTTCCAGCGGGCTACAATGAGCAGTTCTTC. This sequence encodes CASSVVPAGYNEQFF.

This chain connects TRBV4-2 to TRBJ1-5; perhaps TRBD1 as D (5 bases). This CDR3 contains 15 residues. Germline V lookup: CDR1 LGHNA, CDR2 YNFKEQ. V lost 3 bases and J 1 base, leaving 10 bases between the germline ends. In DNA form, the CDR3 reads TGTGCCAGCAGCCAGGGGGGGGGAAGCAATCAGCCCCAGCATTTT. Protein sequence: CASSQGGGSNQPQHF.

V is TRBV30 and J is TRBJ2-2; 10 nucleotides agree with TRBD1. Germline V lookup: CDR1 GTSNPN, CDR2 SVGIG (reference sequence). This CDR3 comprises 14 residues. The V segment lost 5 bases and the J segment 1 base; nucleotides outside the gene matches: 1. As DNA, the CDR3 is TGTGCCTGGGGACAGGGGGGGAACACCGGGGAGCTGTTTTTT. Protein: CAWGQGGNTGELFF.

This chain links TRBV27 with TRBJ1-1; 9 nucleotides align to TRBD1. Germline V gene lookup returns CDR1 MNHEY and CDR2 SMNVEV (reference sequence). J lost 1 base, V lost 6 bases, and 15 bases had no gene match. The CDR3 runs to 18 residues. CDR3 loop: CASSQFRTGADENTEAFF. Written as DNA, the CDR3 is TGTGCCAGCAGCCAATTCCGGACAGGGGCCGACGAGAACACTGAAGCTTTCTTT.